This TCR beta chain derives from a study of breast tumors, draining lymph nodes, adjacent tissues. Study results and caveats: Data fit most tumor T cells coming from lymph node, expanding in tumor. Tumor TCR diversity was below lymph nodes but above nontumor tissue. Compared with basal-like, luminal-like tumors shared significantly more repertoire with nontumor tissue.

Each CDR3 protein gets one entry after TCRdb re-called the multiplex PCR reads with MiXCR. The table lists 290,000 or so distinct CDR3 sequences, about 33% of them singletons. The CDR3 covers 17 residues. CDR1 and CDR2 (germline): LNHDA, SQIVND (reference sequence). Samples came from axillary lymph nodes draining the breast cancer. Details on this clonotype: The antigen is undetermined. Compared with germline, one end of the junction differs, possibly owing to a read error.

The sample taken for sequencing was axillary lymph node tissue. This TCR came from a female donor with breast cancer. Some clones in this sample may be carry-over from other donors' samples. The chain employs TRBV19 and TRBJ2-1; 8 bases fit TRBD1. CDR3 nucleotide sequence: TGTGCCAGTAGTATAAGCCCTGGACAGGGACCCTACAATGAGCAGTCCTTC. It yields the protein CASSISPGQGPYNEQSF.